A single sample gave rise to the 27 T cell receptor beta chains below, sequenced in a study of Tregs in tolerant kidney transplant recipients. Related graft donors supplied nonmyeloablative bone marrow transplants, and mixed chimerism was transient. Sequencing was performed with immunoSEQ multiplex PCR; in TCRdb, only in-frame clones are kept and a portion is missing. The sample spans nearly 15,000 clones; the ten largest clones claim 3.5%. Sequenced material: CD4+ T cells from blood (PBMCs), taken 12 months after the transplant. The source is a human patient who received a combined kidney and bone marrow transplant. These T cells may partly come from the graft donor.

On this clone itself: Read coverage stops 3 residues before the CDR3 terminus; the germline J gene supplies the remainder. This sequence joins TRBV2 and TRBJ2-3; the match to TRBD2 covers 9 bases. In germline, CDR1 is SNHLY, CDR2 FYNNEI. The V gene end was trimmed by 3 bases and the J gene end by 4 bases; junction bases not matched to a gene: 5. The CDR3 has 15 residues. CDR3 residues: CASSETSGRADTQYF. CDR3 DNA (partial): TGTGCCAGCAGTGAGACTAGCGGAAGAGCAGATACG.

Regarding this clone: The read ends 3 residues before the CDR3 terminus; that terminus is restored from the germline J gene. The gene calls are TRBV19 and TRBJ2-1; D is perhaps TRBD1 (6 bases). This CDR3 is built from 15 residues. Germline V gene sequence: CDR1 LNHDA, CDR2 SQIVND (reference sequence). Between the trimmed V and J ends, which lost 9 bases and 9 bases, there was a span of 24 bases. CDR3 sequence reads: CASHDAGTPSGEQFF. Partial CDR3 DNA: TGTGCCAGCCACGATGCCGGGACACCCAGCGGTGAG.

Worth noting for this clone: The read finishes 3 residues shy of the CDR3 end, and the germline J gene is used to complete it. V is TRBV28 and J is TRBJ2-7; possible D gene TRBD1, 6 bases. Germline CDR1 and CDR2: MDHEN and SYDVKM. V lost 2 bases, J lost 4 bases, and 12 bases lay in between. The CDR3 loop spans 14 amino acids. The CDR3 here is CASSLRGGRYEQYF. The covered CDR3 bases are TGTGCCAGCAGTTTACGAGGGGGTCGGTACGAG.

About this clone: The read ends 3 residues before the CDR3 terminus; that terminus is restored from the germline J gene. The V and J genes are TRBV5-1 and TRBJ2-7; D remains ambiguous. CDR1 is SGHRS, CDR2 YFSETQ, per germline. V was trimmed by 0 bases and J by 1 base, leaving 11 bases between them. The CDR3 runs to 15 residues. CDR3 DNA (partial): TGCGCCAGCAGCTTGGTATCAGGCCGATCCTACGAG. Its protein product is CASSLVSGRSYE. The whole CDR3 sequence reads CASSLVSGRSYEQYF.

Comments on this clone: The read gets to within 3 residues of the CDR3 end, and the germline J gene fills in the rest. The V call is TRBV30, the J call TRBJ1-6, with D uncertain. Germline CDR1 GTSNPN, CDR2 SVGIG (reference sequence). V was trimmed by 2 bases and J by 8 bases, leaving 7 bases between them. This CDR3 region has 12 residues. CDR3 sequence reads: CAWSPRDSPLHF. Incomplete CDR3 DNA: TGTGCCTGGAGTCCCCGGGATTCACCC.

Comment on this clone: The read falls 3 residues short of the CDR3 end, and the missing part is taken from the germline J gene. The rearrangement links TRBV11-3 to TRBJ2-7; D is uncertain. V was shortened by 5 bases and J by 0 bases, with 11 bases between the two germline ends. Looked up from germline, CDR1 is SGHNT and CDR2 is YENEEA. The CDR3 runs 14 residues. The CDR3 is CASSLTAGSYEQYF. The CDR3 DNA, read in part, is TGTGCCAGCAGCCTGACGGCAGGCTCCTACGAG.

Its frequency marks this clone as medium-sized. The sequenced fragment ends 3 residues before the CDR3 boundary, so the rest is inferred from the germline J gene. The same CDR3 is also encoded by other DNA sequences in this sample. The chain employs TRBV20-1 and TRBJ2-1; 11 positions agree with TRBD1. The CDR3 length is 14 residues. The junction had 7 bases not matched to a gene; V was cut back by 5 bases and J by 7 bases. The V gene's germline CDR1 is DFQATT and CDR2 SNEGSKA (reference sequence). This CDR3 reads CSARGTGGRNEQFF. The covered CDR3 bases are TGCAGTGCTCGAGGGACAGGGGGTAGGAATGAG.

About this clone: The CDR3 end is not reached by the read, which stops 3 residues before it; the germline J gene fills it in. This chain joins TRBV5-1 and TRBJ2-3; D possibly corresponds to TRBD1 (5 bases). Germline CDR1 is SGHRS and CDR2 is YFSETQ. Trimming shortened V by 2 bases and J by 1 base, and 17 bases separated the two germline ends. The CDR3 is 17 residues long. The DNA read from the CDR3 is TGCGCCAGCAGCTTAGGGCGAAAGGGGCCTGGCACAGATACG. It yields the protein CASSLGRKGPGTDT. The CDR3 in its entirety is CASSLGRKGPGTDTQYF.

Comment on this clone: The sequenced fragment ends 3 residues before the CDR3 boundary, so the rest is inferred from the germline J gene. The rearrangement joins TRBV18 to TRBJ2-2; 9 nucleotides line up with TRBD1. Germline loops: CDR1 KGHSH, CDR2 LQKENI. With V trimmed by 7 bases and J by 6 bases, 15 bases remained unmatched. The CDR3 length is 17 residues. CDR3 bases read: TGTGCCAGCTTACCCGGGACAGGGAAGGCGAAGGCCGGGGAG. It translates to CASLPGTGKAKAGE. The full CDR3 protein is CASLPGTGKAKAGELFF.

Comments on this clone: Coverage ceases 3 residues before the CDR3 finishes, and the germline J gene fills in the end. J is TRBJ2-1 and V is TRBV18; perhaps TRBD1 as D (5 bases). V was clipped by 2 bases and J by 7 bases, with 9 bases between them. CDR3 length equals 13 residues. Per the germline V gene, CDR1 is KGHSH and CDR2 is LQKENI. Here the CDR3 reads CASSPGARNEQFF. Incomplete CDR3 DNA: TGTGCCAGCTCACCAGGGGCCAGAAATGAG. Combining the CDR3 with reference TRBV18 and TRBJ2-1 gives the whole variable domain NAGVMQNPRHLVRRRGQEARLRCSPMKGHSHVYWYRQLPEEGLKFMVYLQKENIIDESGMPKERFSAEFPKEGPSILRIQQVVRGDSAAYFCASSPGARNEQFFGPGTRLTVL.

Note on this clone: The read falls 3 residues short of the CDR3 end, and the missing part is taken from the germline J gene. The chain is built from TRBV20-1 and TRBJ1-3, with D unclear. Germline CDR1 DFQATT, CDR2 SNEGSKA (reference sequence). Deletions cut 6 bases from V and 0 bases from J, with 12 bases between. The CDR3 consists of 14 residues. CDR3 residues: CSARSTNSGNTIYF. CDR3 bases read: TGCAGTGCCCGATCTACTAACTCTGGAAACACC.

In regard to this clone: The CDR3 end lies 3 residues beyond the end of the read and is filled in from the germline J gene. The chain is built from TRBV28 and TRBJ1-1, with a possible D match to TRBD1 (6 bases). CDR3 length: 14 residues. Germline assignment: CDR1 MDHEN and CDR2 SYDVKM. Trimming shortened V by 10 bases and J by 1 base, and 16 bases separated the two germline ends. This CDR3 reads CATALRQENTEAFF. Incomplete CDR3 DNA: TGTGCCACTGCCCTTCGACAGGAGAACACTGAA. The whole variable domain, filled in from reference TRBV28 and TRBJ1-1, reads DVKVTQSSRYLVKRTGEKVFLECVQDMDHENMFWYRQDPGLGLRLIYFSYDVKMKEKGDIPEGYSVSREKKERFSLILESASTNQTSMYLCATALRQENTEAFFGQGTRLTVV.

In regard to this clone: The read ends 3 residues shy of where the CDR3 ends; the end is completed using the germline J gene. The chain combines TRBV20-1 with TRBJ2-5; the D gene is possibly TRBD1 (6 bases). Per the germline V gene, CDR1 is DFQATT and CDR2 is SNEGSKA (reference sequence). V gave up 4 bases and J gave up 5 bases, with 17 bases separating them. There are 14 residues in the CDR3. The CDR3 bases that were read are TGCAGTGCTACCAGGACAGCCCCTCGGGAGACC. Protein product: CSATRTAPRET. The complete CDR3 sequence is CSATRTAPRETQYF.

Judged by frequency, this clone is medium-sized. The read falls 3 residues short of the CDR3 end, and the missing part is taken from the germline J gene. V usage is TRBV5-1 and J usage is TRBJ2-3; D possibly corresponds to TRBD2 (5 bases). Germline CDR1 is SGHRS and CDR2 is YFSETQ. V lost 2 bases and J lost 3, with 13 bases in between. The CDR3 covers 15 residues. This CDR3 reads CASSFRLGGTDTQYF. CDR3 DNA, as far as it was read: TGCGCCAGCAGCTTTAGGCTAGGCGGGACAGATACG.

Notes on this clone: The sequenced fragment ends 3 residues before the CDR3 boundary, so the rest is inferred from the germline J gene. The chain links TRBV28 to TRBJ1-2; 8 bases are a match to TRBD1. With 7 bases clipped from V and 6 bases from J, the junction kept 10 bases outside the gene matches. Per germline, CDR1 MDHEN and CDR2 SYDVKM. The CDR3 consists of 14 residues. Incomplete CDR3 DNA: TGTGCCAGCACCCGACCGGGACAGGTCCATGGC. It translates to CASTRPGQVHG. From start to end, the CDR3 is CASTRPGQVHGYTF.

In regard to this clone: The read finishes 3 residues shy of the CDR3 end, and the germline J gene is used to complete it. The J gene is TRBJ2-7, the V gene TRBV29-1; 9 bases are a match to TRBD1. Looked up from germline, CDR1 is SQVTM and CDR2 is ANQGSEA. The ends lost 6 bases at V and 0 bases at J; junction bases unmatched: 6. The CDR3 sequence is 14 residues long. The sequenced CDR3 bases are TGCAGCGTGACAGGGGGTGGTGGCTCCTACGAG. This translates into CSVTGGGGSYE. The CDR3 as a whole reads CSVTGGGGSYEQYF.

Details on this clone: With the read ending 3 residues before the CDR3 end, the germline J gene is used to fill in that end. The rearrangement links TRBV10-3 to TRBJ2-7, with D tentatively TRBD1 (6 bases). Looked up from germline, CDR1 is ENHRY and CDR2 is SYGVKD. V lost 4 bases, J lost 1 base, and 17 bases lay in between. The CDR3 is 16 residues long. CDR3 DNA, as far as it was read: TGTGCCATCAGTGGAAGTACAGGGTCTGGGTCCTACGAG. It translates to CAISGSTGSGSYE. The whole CDR3 protein reads CAISGSTGSGSYEQYF.

With respect to this clone: The CDR3 is cut off 3 residues early in the read; its end comes from the germline J gene. V is TRBV5-1 and J is TRBJ1-2; 8 bases fit TRBD1. The CDR3 has 16 residues. After removal of 4 bases from V and 6 bases from J, the junction contained 14 bases not matched to a gene. Germline CDR1 SGHRS, CDR2 YFSETQ. The CDR3 DNA, read in part, is TGCGCCAGCAGCCACGGACAGGGAAGAGGTTTAAATGGC. Its translation is CASSHGQGRGLNG. Given in full, the CDR3 is CASSHGQGRGLNGYTF.

Turning to this clone: The CDR3 end lies 3 residues beyond the end of the read and is filled in from the germline J gene. The genes are TRBV6-1 and TRBJ2-3; 12 bases are a match to TRBD1. This CDR3 is built from 15 residues. Per the germline V gene, CDR1 is MNHNS and CDR2 is SASEGT. V shed 4 bases, J shed 4 bases, and the junction held 3 bases outside the gene matches. The covered CDR3 bases are TGTGCCAGCAGTGCGGGACAGGGGGCTTCAGATACG. Its protein is CASSAGQGASDT. The entire CDR3 reads CASSAGQGASDTQYF.

Note on this clone: The read comes to an end 3 residues before the CDR3 does, leaving the germline J gene to fill in the end. The genes are TRBV10-1 and TRBJ1-1; tentatively, D is TRBD1 (5 bases). Trimming removed 11 bases at V and 4 bases at J, with 17 bases between. Germline V lookup: CDR1 WNHNN, CDR2 SYGVQD (reference sequence). The CDR3 length is 13 residues. CDR3: CADSSSGGTEAFF. The covered CDR3 bases are TGCGCCGACAGCAGTTCAGGAGGCACTGAA.

Regarding this clone: Read data end 3 residues before the CDR3 end; the end is taken from the germline J gene. The chain has TRBV19 and TRBJ2-1; TRBD2 agrees at 10 bases. The CDR3 has 17 amino acids. CDR1 and CDR2 (germline): LNHDA, SQIVND (reference sequence). V lost 1 base and J lost 9; bases outside the gene matches: 12. The CDR3 reads CASSIAGLAQGIGEQFF. The sequenced part of the CDR3 DNA is TGTGCCAGTAGTATAGCGGGACTAGCGCAAGGAATAGGTGAG.

As for this clone: The missing CDR3 end, 3 residues past where the read stops, is filled in from the germline J gene. The rearrangement links TRBV19 to TRBJ1-3, with D tentatively TRBD1 (5 bases). The V end lost 5 bases, the J end lost 0 bases, and 8 bases lay between the germline ends. CDR1 is LNHDA, CDR2 SQIVND, per germline (reference sequence). This CDR3 comprises 14 residues. The CDR3 DNA, read in part, is TGTGCCAGTAGTGGGGCGAGCTCTGGAAACACC. Protein product: CASSGASSGNT. The whole CDR3 reads CASSGASSGNTIYF.

The CDR3 reads CSAFDTNTEAFF. The part of the CDR3 DNA that was read is TGCAGCGCCTTTGACACCAACACTGAA. This chain joins TRBV29-1 and TRBJ1-1; D gene uncertain. The CDR3 is cut off 3 residues early in the read; its end comes from the germline J gene. Trimming stripped 7 bases from V and 2 bases from J, with 11 bases between. CDR3 length: 12 amino acids. Germline values: CDR1 SQVTM, CDR2 ANQGSEA.

Concerning this clone itself: Coverage ceases 3 residues before the CDR3 finishes, and the germline J gene fills in the end. V usage is TRBV28 and J usage is TRBJ1-5; D unresolved. The CDR3 is 14 residues long. Trimming took 1 base from V and 6 from J, leaving 10 bases between them. CDR1 and CDR2 (germline): MDHEN, SYDVKM. CDR3 sequence: CASSLYRVGQPQHF. The sequenced part of the CDR3 DNA is TGTGCCAGCAGTTTATATAGGGTCGGTCAGCCC. Full variable domain (missing parts from reference TRBV28 and TRBJ1-5): DVKVTQSSRYLVKRTGEKVFLECVQDMDHENMFWYRQDPGLGLRLIYFSYDVKMKEKGDIPEGYSVSREKKERFSLILESASTNQTSMYLCASSLYRVGQPQHFGDGTRLSIL.

Points on this clone: The read finishes 3 residues shy of the CDR3 end, and the germline J gene is used to complete it. The rearrangement joins TRBV7-9 to TRBJ2-1; 8 bases fit TRBD2. The CDR3 consists of 15 residues. CDR1 SEHNR and CDR2 FQNEAQ come from the germline V gene (reference sequence). The V gene end was trimmed by 3 bases and the J gene end by 5 bases; junction bases not matched to a gene: 6. CDR3 amino acids: CASSFVRAGDNEQFF. The sequenced part of the CDR3 DNA is TGTGCCAGCAGCTTCGTACGAGCGGGGGACAATGAG.

Worth noting for this clone: The read gets to within 3 residues of the CDR3 end, and the germline J gene fills in the rest. The chain is built from TRBV18 and TRBJ1-1; D possibly corresponds to TRBD1 (5 bases). The CDR3 totals 13 residues. Trimming removed 3 bases at V and 0 bases at J, with 5 bases between. The germline V gene has CDR1 KGHSH and CDR2 LQKENI. The sequenced part of the CDR3 DNA is TGTGCCAGCTCACCGACAGTGAACACTGAA. Its translation: CASSPTVNTE. The CDR3 in its entirety is CASSPTVNTEAFF.

As to this clone: The read terminates 3 residues ahead of where the CDR3 ends, so the germline J gene completes it. V usage is TRBV28 and J usage is TRBJ2-4; 7 positions agree with TRBD1. The V gene's germline CDR1 is MDHEN and CDR2 SYDVKM. V shed 6 bases, J shed 6 bases, and the junction held 5 bases outside the gene matches. The length of the CDR3 is 13 residues. This CDR3 is CASRGTATNIQYF. The CDR3 DNA, read in part, is TGTGCCAGCAGGGGGACAGCTACAAACATT. The full variable domain, with the rest looked up from reference TRBV28 and TRBJ2-4, is DVKVTQSSRYLVKRTGEKVFLECVQDMDHENMFWYRQDPGLGLRLIYFSYDVKMKEKGDIPEGYSVSREKKERFSLILESASTNQTSMYLCASRGTATNIQYFGAGTRLSVL.